Listed here are 8 T cell receptor beta chains from one sample, sequenced in a study of CD8 T cells in Susac syndrome. RNA, at about 0.45 to 1 ug, was reverse transcribed with random hexamers. In TCRdb, the immunoSEQ multiplex PCR reads were re-called with MiXCR into one record per CDR3 protein. Of 110,000 to 150,000 distinct CDR3 sequences listed, around 95% are singletons. The sample consisted of CD4+ T cells from PBMCs. The receptors were sampled from a human donor with Susac syndrome.

The V gene is TRBV7-2, the J gene TRBJ1-6; the D gene is possibly TRBD1 (6 bases). The CDR3 totals 12 residues. V dropped 5 bases and J dropped 10 bases, with 9 bases sitting between them. The germline V gene has CDR1 SGHTA and CDR2 FQGNSA. The CDR3 here is CASSHGQSPLHF. The CDR3 DNA reads TGTGCCAGCAGCCATGGACAGTCACCCCTCCACTTT.

V gene TRBV5-1 combines with J gene TRBJ2-1, with D possibly being TRBD1 (5 bases). V was clipped by 0 bases and J by 7 bases, with 5 bases between them. Germline-derived CDR1 and CDR2 are SGHRS and YFSETQ. The CDR3 runs 12 residues. In nucleotides, the CDR3 is TGCGCCAGCAGCTTGGAGGGGAATGAGCAGTTCTTC. Its protein is CASSLEGNEQFF.

V is TRBV20-1 and J is TRBJ1-5; no firm D call. Germline V CDR1 and CDR2: DFQATT, SNEGSKA (reference sequence). Deletions cut 0 bases from V and 3 bases from J, with 12 bases between. The CDR3 runs to 15 residues. Here the CDR3 DNA reads TGCAGTGCTAGAGATCCTGGCAGGCTCAATCAGCCCCAGCATTTT. It translates to CSARDPGRLNQPQHF.

The rearrangement joins TRBV6-5 to TRBJ2-1; possible D gene TRBD2, 6 bases. Germline V gene lookup returns CDR1 MNHEY and CDR2 SVGAGI. CDR3 length: 14 amino acids. V lost 5 bases and J lost 6, with 14 bases in between. CDR3 protein: CASSTPGLSNEQFF. The CDR3 DNA sequence: TGTGCCAGCAGTACCCCGGGACTCAGCAATGAGCAGTTCTTC.

The chain combines TRBV6-5 with TRBJ2-4; D is unresolved. The CDR3 length is 14 residues. The germline gives CDR1 MNHEY, CDR2 SVGAGI. Trimming shortened V by 5 bases and J by 0 bases, and 8 bases separated the two germline ends. Here the CDR3 reads CASSPSLAKNIQYF. The CDR3 region has the DNA TGTGCCAGCAGTCCATCCTTAGCCAAAAACATTCAGTACTTC.

Written as DNA, the CDR3 is TGCAGCGTCGCGGGCAGGGCGAATAATGAAAAACTGTTTTTT. Its translation is CSVAGRANNEKLFF. This chain uses TRBV29-1 with TRBJ1-4; weak D call: TRBD1 (5 bases). In germline, CDR1 is SQVTM, CDR2 ANQGSEA. CDR3 length: 14 residues. Trimming shortened V by 6 bases and J by 4 bases, and 15 bases separated the two germline ends.

In its sample, this clonotype was seen once. The rearrangement uses TRBV6-6 and TRBJ2-7, with 7 bases identical to TRBD2. CDR1 is MNHNY, CDR2 SVGAGI, per germline (reference sequence). The CDR3 is 14 residues long. V lost 5 bases, J lost 5 bases, and 9 bases stayed unmatched. The CDR3 here is CASSLRGRGDEQYF. The CDR3, as DNA: TGTGCCAGCAGTCTTCGGGGGAGGGGTGACGAGCAGTACTTC.

The V gene is TRBV20-1, the J gene TRBJ2-7; D is ambiguous. This CDR3 has 14 residues. Trimming removed 4 bases at V and 3 bases at J, with 16 bases between. Looked up from germline, CDR1 is DFQATT and CDR2 is SNEGSKA (reference sequence). CDR3 loop: CSANLPLVYYEQYF. The CDR3 DNA follows: TGCAGTGCTAATCTGCCCTTGGTATACTACGAGCAGTACTTC.